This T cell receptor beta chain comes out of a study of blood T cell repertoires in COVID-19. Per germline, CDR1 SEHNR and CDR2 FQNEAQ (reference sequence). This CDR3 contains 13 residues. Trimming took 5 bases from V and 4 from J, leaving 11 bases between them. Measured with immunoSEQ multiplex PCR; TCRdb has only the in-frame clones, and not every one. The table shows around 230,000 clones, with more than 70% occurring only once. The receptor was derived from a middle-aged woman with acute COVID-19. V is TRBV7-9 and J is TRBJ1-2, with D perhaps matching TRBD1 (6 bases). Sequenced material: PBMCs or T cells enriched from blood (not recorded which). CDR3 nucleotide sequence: TGTGCCAGCAGCCGCGGACAGCTCTATGGCTACACCTTC. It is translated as CASSRGQLYGYTF.